This paragraph covers one T cell receptor beta chain sequence. These data belong to a study of blood T cell repertoires in COVID-19. Across the whole study: The analysed material was cDNA or gDNA that came from T cells, B-cell-depleted T cells, or PBMCs.

As handled by the study authors: Nucleated cell number was recorded as an estimate derived from reference gene primer amplification. The data were produced by immunoSEQ multiplex PCR, yet TCRdb's version contains in-frame clones alone and is incomplete. Clonal size and the V and J genes are those of that table, whereas D and trimming came from the DNA. The table shows about 400,000 clones, with just under 90% occurring only once. The CDR3 sequence is 16 residues long. After removal of 6 bases from V and 8 bases from J, the junction contained 18 bases not matched to a gene. Looked up from germline, CDR1 is SGHVS and CDR2 is FQNEAQ.

The sample taken for sequencing was PBMCs or T cells enriched from blood (not recorded which). This chain links TRBV7-8 with TRBJ1-2; 7 bases are a match to TRBD1. The sequence was obtained from a woman in her 30s who had recovered from COVID-19. The CDR3 loop reads CASRQRGQRAPGGYTF. The CDR3 nucleotides read TGTGCCAGCAGACAAAGGGGGCAACGGGCGCCTGGGGGCTACACCTTC.